The sample holds one count of the clone carrying this T cell receptor beta chain. The source of the sample is a study of blood T cells in healthy people across ages. About the study: Through template switching, about one barcoded beta molecule was captured per two T cells, as measured in model experiments.

Primers used in a second PCR of roughly 6 to 11 cycles were a sample-barcoded 5' primer and a J-beta primer mix. TCRdb re-called the 5' RACE reads through MiXCR, storing one row per CDR3 protein. The table records 1,500,000 or so distinct CDR3 sequences, approximately 39% of them present only once. Germline loops: CDR1 DFQATT, CDR2 SNEGSKA (reference sequence). With 0 bases clipped from V and 13 bases from J, the junction kept 18 bases outside the gene matches. This CDR3 has 17 amino acids. This chain connects TRBV20-1 to TRBJ2-1; 10 nucleotides agree with TRBD2. This TCR came from a woman aged 18 to 35 in good health. The sequencing sample was made of blood. CDR3 in amino acids: CSARDPSGSIFVETQFF. The CDR3 region has the DNA TGCAGTGCTAGAGATCCTAGCGGGAGTATTTTTGTAGAGACCCAGTTCTTC.